This T cell receptor beta chain was observed in a study of neurological immune-mediated disorders. Germline CDR1 and CDR2: SGHTA and FQGNSA. This CDR3 has 14 amino acids. V gave up 5 bases and J gave up 6 bases, with 16 bases separating them. The table lists this clonotype with many counts. With 10-nucleotide random UMIs included, cDNA was synthesized by 5'RACE. TCRdb reprocessed the 5' RACE reads with MiXCR, giving one entry per CDR3 protein. This table holds 45,000 to 60,000 distinct CDR3 sequences, around 2.3% found once. Material for sequencing was PBMCs. The chain is built from TRBV7-2 and TRBJ1-1; D is unclear. The TCR sequence derives from a man aged 50-60 years with multiple sclerosis. CDR3 sequence reads: CASSPAYGEAEAFF. DNA of the CDR3: TGTGCCAGCAGCCCCGCATACGGGGAGGCTGAAGCTTTCTTT.